One sample yielded the 27 T cell receptor beta chains listed below, sequenced in a study of molecular identifiers for immune sequencing clone quantification. TCRdb processed the PCR reads anew with MiXCR; each CDR3 protein has one entry. The profile shows 88,000 or so distinct CDR3 sequences, 21% of them singletons. Sequenced material: naive CD8+ T cells from blood, with Jurkat cell RNA spiked in. Subset here: FACS-sorted CD8+CD4-CCR7+CD45RA+ naive T cells. These receptors came from a human donor in good health. Some libraries in this study had Jurkat cell RNA spiked in.

This clonotype was counted only a few times. V and J are TRBV7-2 and TRBJ2-7; 7 bases agree with TRBD2. Germline assignment: CDR1 SGHTA and CDR2 FQGNSA. The V gene end was trimmed by 3 bases and the J gene end by 0 bases; junction bases not matched to a gene: 5. The CDR3 has 15 amino acids. CDR3 amino acids: CASSFSAGDSYEQYF. The CDR3 DNA reads TGTGCCAGCAGCTTCTCGGCGGGAGACTCCTACGAGCAGTACTTC.

This clonotype was recorded only once. Just one base apart from a much larger clone, this may be a read error. As the CDR3 is not closed by the conserved phenylalanine or tryptophan, this likely results from a read error. The rearrangement links TRBV28 to TRBJ2-4; D is unclear. The germline V gene has CDR1 MDHEN and CDR2 SYDVKM. The germline V and J ends were trimmed by 4 bases and 7 bases, with 11 bases remaining between them. The CDR3 is made up of 13 amino acids. CDR3 region: CASSSIPGNIQYS. CDR3 bases: TGTGCCAGCAGTTCAATTCCGGGTAACATTCAGTACTCC.

This clonotype was seen a handful of times. The chain recombines TRBV10-1 with TRBJ2-1; 10 positions agree with TRBD1. The V and J ends lost 5 bases and 8 bases, in that order; junction bases with no gene match: 12. In germline, CDR1 is WNHNN, CDR2 SYGVQD (reference sequence). The CDR3 runs to 16 residues. Here the CDR3 reads CASSLRQGAPTDEQFF. For the CDR3, the DNA is TGCGCCAGCAGTCTACGACAGGGGGCCCCTACGGATGAGCAGTTCTTC.

This clonotype was seen many times. The rearrangement joins TRBV6-1 to TRBJ2-7, with 8 nucleotides matching TRBD1. The J segment lost 3 bases and the V segment lost 4 bases, leaving 8 bases of the junction unmatched. Germline V CDR1 and CDR2: MNHNS, SASEGT. The length of the CDR3 is 15 residues. Here the CDR3 reads CASSVTGAWVYEQYF. The CDR3 DNA reads as TGTGCCAGCAGTGTGACAGGGGCTTGGGTCTACGAGCAGTACTTC.

This clonotype was picked up one time. This clone may be a read error of a much larger clone one base away. V gene TRBV7-2 combines with J gene TRBJ2-2; the match to TRBD2 covers 11 bases. Losses at the gene ends were 5 bases for V and 7 bases for J; bases not matched to a gene: 9. Germline V gene lookup returns CDR1 SGHTA and CDR2 FQGNSA. The CDR3 is 16 residues long. This chain's CDR3 is CASSVLPGLADGELFF. In DNA form, the CDR3 reads TGTGCCAGCAGCGTACTACCGGGACTAGCGGACGGGGAGCTGTTTTTT. Complete variable domain (other parts from reference TRBV7-2 and TRBJ2-2): GAGVSQSPSNKVTEKGKDVELRCDPISGHTALYWYRQSLGQGLEFLIYFQGNSAPDKSGLPSDRFSAERTGGSVSTLTIQRTQQEDSAVYLCASSVLPGLADGELFFGEGSRLTVL.

This clonotype occurred many times. The chain links TRBV4-1 to TRBJ1-5; 8 nucleotides line up with TRBD1. Trimming removed 6 bases from V and 3 bases from J; junction bases left unmatched: 4. The CDR3 spans 14 residues. Per germline, CDR1 MGHRA and CDR2 YSYEKL. CDR3 in DNA: TGCGCCAGCAGTCAGGACAGGGTCAATCAGCCCCAGCATTTT. This gives the protein CASSQDRVNQPQHF.

This clonotype was counted ten times or more. The gene calls are TRBV20-1 and TRBJ2-3; 9 nucleotides match TRBD2. CDR3 length equals 16 residues. Germline lookup yields CDR1 DFQATT and CDR2 SNEGSKA (reference sequence). V shed 0 bases, J shed 2 bases, and the junction held 6 bases outside the gene matches. The CDR3 sequence is CSARDPAGGPTDTQYF. CDR3 bases: TGCAGTGCTAGAGATCCAGCGGGGGGCCCCACAGATACGCAGTATTTT.

This clonotype has a count of ten or more. The chain employs TRBV29-1 and TRBJ2-1; 7 nucleotides match TRBD1. The V gene end was trimmed by 7 bases and the J gene end by 8 bases; junction bases not matched to a gene: 8. CDR3 length: 12 residues. Looked up from germline, CDR1 is SQVTM and CDR2 is ANQGSEA. CDR3 nucleotide sequence: TGCAGCGCTCGACAGGGATCTTATGAGCAGTTCTTC. This translates into CSARQGSYEQFF.

This clonotype was seen many times. The DNA for the CDR3 is TGTGCCAGCAGCCAGGACAGGGGGGGGGAAAAACTGTTTTTT. This translates into CASSQDRGGEKLFF. The chain employs TRBV7-6 and TRBJ1-4, with 10 bases identical to TRBD1. With 5 bases clipped from V and 8 bases from J, the junction kept 5 bases outside the gene matches. The length of the CDR3 is 14 residues. CDR1 is SGHVS and CDR2 is FNYEAQ in the germline V gene.

Regarding this clonotype: A read error may be the cause here, since a much bigger clone is one base away. The V and J genes are TRBV5-6 and TRBJ2-3; D uncertain. CDR3 length: 17 amino acids. Per the germline V gene, CDR1 is SGHDT and CDR2 is YYEEEE. V lost 4 bases, J lost 3 bases, and 21 bases lay in between. In DNA, the CDR3 is TGTGCCAGCAGCCAGAAACCGGACCCCGACGGGACAGATACGCAGTATTTT. Encoded protein: CASSQKPDPDGTDTQYF.

This clonotype was observed at least ten times. The chain has TRBV10-3 and TRBJ1-1, with a tentative D call TRBD1 (5 bases). CDR1 ENHRY and CDR2 SYGVKD come from the germline V gene. There are 13 residues in the CDR3. Between the trimmed V and J ends, which lost 6 bases and 0 bases, there was a span of 8 bases. Here the CDR3 reads CAIRRGMNTEAFF. CDR3 coding DNA: TGTGCCATCAGGAGGGGTATGAACACTGAAGCTTTCTTT.

This clonotype has more than one count but fewer than ten. The chain employs TRBV7-6 and TRBJ2-2; TRBD1 might be the D (6 bases). Germline V gene data show CDR1 as SGHVS and CDR2 as FNYEAQ. This CDR3 comprises 18 residues. Trimming removed 4 bases from V and 0 bases from J, with 18 bases in between. This CDR3 is CASSYPPWDTANTGELFF. The CDR3 DNA follows: TGTGCCAGCAGCTACCCCCCGTGGGACACCGCGAACACCGGGGAGCTGTTTTTT.

Many counts were recorded for this clonotype. This chain uses TRBV7-6 with TRBJ2-2, with 9 bases aligning to TRBD2. After removal of 3 bases from V and 0 bases from J, the junction contained 2 bases not matched to a gene. This CDR3 comprises 16 residues. Germline V lookup: CDR1 SGHVS, CDR2 FNYEAQ. The CDR3 sequence: CASSFAGGTNTGELFF. DNA for the CDR3: TGTGCCAGCAGCTTTGCGGGAGGGACGAACACCGGGGAGCTGTTTTTT. Full variable domain (outside the CDR3, taken from reference TRBV7-6 and TRBJ2-2): GAGVSQSPRYKVTKRGQDVALRCDPISGHVSLYWYRQALGQGPEFLTYFNYEAQQDKSGLPNDRFSAERPEGSISTLTIQRTEQRDSAMYRCASSFAGGTNTGELFFGEGSRLTVL.

This clonotype was seen more than once but under ten times. The chain uses TRBV5-1 and TRBJ2-7; 9 nucleotides align to TRBD2. Germline V CDR1 and CDR2: SGHRS, YFSETQ. The CDR3 is made up of 19 amino acids. Trimming took 4 bases from V and 3 from J; bases not matched to a gene: 20. The CDR3 DNA sequence: TGCGCCAGCAGCCCGGAGGGGACAGCGTTTAGCGGGAGTATCTACGAGCAGTACTTC. Its protein product is CASSPEGTAFSGSIYEQYF.

This clonotype was seen a few times. This chain joins TRBV19 and TRBJ2-3, with D possibly being TRBD1 (6 bases). The CDR3 runs to 15 residues. V gave up 5 bases and J gave up 1 base, with 13 bases separating them. CDR1 is LNHDA and CDR2 is SQIVND in the germline V gene (reference sequence). The CDR3 loop is CASSPGARGTDTQYF. CDR3 bases: TGTGCCAGTAGTCCAGGGGCGCGAGGCACAGATACGCAGTATTTT. Drawing the rest from reference TRBV19 and TRBJ2-3, the complete variable domain is DGGITQSPKYLFRKEGQNVTLSCEQNLNHDAMYWYRQDPGQGLRLIYYSQIVNDFQKGDIAEGYSVSREKKESFPLTVTSAQKNPTAFYLCASSPGARGTDTQYFGPGTRLTVL.

This clonotype has more than one count but fewer than ten. The chain carries TRBV5-5 and TRBJ2-7, with 8 bases identical to TRBD2. Unmatched junction bases numbered 12, after V lost 6 bases and J lost 7 bases. Per the germline V gene, CDR1 is SGHKS and CDR2 is YYEKEE (reference sequence). The CDR3 is made up of 14 amino acids. The CDR3 is CASTRPGGPREQYF. CDR3 sequence (DNA): TGTGCCAGCACCCGGCCGGGAGGGCCAAGGGAGCAGTACTTC.

This clonotype was picked up many times. The chain has TRBV7-9 and TRBJ2-3; D is unresolved. Germline CDR1 SEHNR, CDR2 FQNEAQ (reference sequence). This CDR3 spans 14 amino acids. V was trimmed by 5 bases and J by 3 bases, leaving 12 bases between them. CDR3 residues: CASSDPLWTDTQYF. The CDR3 nucleotides are TGTGCCAGCAGCGACCCCCTGTGGACAGATACGCAGTATTTT.

This clonotype was counted between two and nine times. A much bigger clone sits one base away, suggesting this may be a read error. The V call is TRBV12-3 or TRBV12-4, the J call TRBJ2-6; D perhaps matches TRBD1 (6 bases). This CDR3 region has 14 residues. CDR3 nucleotide sequence: TGTGCCAGCAGGACAGGCTCTGGGGCCAACGTCCTGGCTTTC. Translating gives CASRTGSGANVLAF.

In its sample, this clonotype was seen many times. This chain connects TRBV19 to TRBJ2-2; a possible D gene is TRBD2 (6 bases). CDR1 is LNHDA, CDR2 SQIVND, per germline (reference sequence). CDR3 length equals 15 residues. Trimming left V 3 bases short and J 3 bases short, with 11 bases between. The CDR3 reads CASSIAGMHTGELFF. In nucleotides, the CDR3 is TGTGCCAGTAGTATTGCGGGGATGCACACCGGGGAGCTGTTTTTT.

The chain is built from TRBV4-1 and TRBJ1-1; the D gene is possibly TRBD1 (6 bases). There are 15 residues in the CDR3. CDR1 and CDR2 (germline): MGHRA, YSYEKL. V was pared by 2 bases and J by 5 bases, with 15 bases between. DNA for the CDR3: TGCGCCAGCAGCCAACCACAGGGAAGTGATACTGAAGCTTTCTTT. This sequence encodes CASSQPQGSDTEAFF.

This chain uses TRBV19 with TRBJ2-2; D not resolved. Trimming shortened V by 3 bases and J by 6 bases, and 17 bases separated the two germline ends. CDR3 length: 16 residues. Germline V CDR1 and CDR2: LNHDA, SQIVND (reference sequence). CDR3 protein: CASSMSPIGVAGELFF. The CDR3 DNA reads as TGTGCCAGTAGTATGAGTCCAATCGGAGTGGCCGGGGAGCTGTTTTTT.

This clonotype was observed many times. V is TRBV27 and J is TRBJ2-3; a weak D match, TRBD1 (5 bases). Trimming left V 4 bases short and J 2 bases short, with 10 bases between. Germline CDR1 MNHEY, CDR2 SMNVEV (reference sequence). The CDR3 covers 14 residues. The CDR3 reads CASSSRQSTDTQYF. The DNA of the CDR3 is TGTGCCAGCAGTTCCAGACAGTCCACAGATACGCAGTATTTT.

This clonotype occurred many times. J is TRBJ2-3 and V is TRBV28, with 9 bases aligning to TRBD2. The germline gives CDR1 MDHEN, CDR2 SYDVKM. The CDR3 is 17 residues long. The V gene end was trimmed by 8 bases and the J gene end by 1 base; junction bases not matched to a gene: 13. CDR3 in amino acids: CASGVPLEREGTDTQYF. As DNA, the CDR3 is TGTGCCAGCGGTGTTCCTCTGGAGCGGGAGGGCACAGATACGCAGTATTTT.

This clonotype showed up many times. This rearrangement joins TRBV11-2 to TRBJ2-3; D unclear. Trimming pared 1 base from V and 2 bases from J, leaving 4 bases between. The CDR3 is made up of 13 amino acids. Germline V gene lookup returns CDR1 SGHAT and CDR2 FQNNGV. In nucleotides, the CDR3 is TGTGCCAGCAGCTTAGTCAACACAGATACGCAGTATTTT. Its protein is CASSLVNTDTQYF.

This clonotype was seen at least ten times. V and J are TRBV6-5 and TRBJ2-7; 8 nucleotides align to TRBD1. The CDR3 length is 16 residues. V shed 0 bases and J 2 bases; nucleotides not matched to a gene: 6. CDR1 and CDR2 from the germline V gene are MNHEY and SVGAGI. As DNA, the CDR3 is TGTGCCAGCAGTTACTCGACCCACAGGGGGACCTACGAGCAGTACTTC. Translation gives CASSYSTHRGTYEQYF.

This clonotype was seen repeatedly, ten times or more. V is TRBV5-5 and J is TRBJ2-7; 11 nucleotides agree with TRBD1. Germline V CDR1 and CDR2: SGHKS, YYEKEE (reference sequence). Germline trimming cut 0 bases from V and 5 bases from J; bases unmatched to any gene: 1. The CDR3 loop spans 14 amino acids. The CDR3 DNA sequence: TGTGCCAGCAGCTTGGGGACAGGGGGCAACGAGCAGTACTTC. It is translated as CASSLGTGGNEQYF.

This clonotype was seen a handful of times. The chain joins TRBV24-1 to TRBJ2-1; a weak D match, TRBD2 (5 bases). CDR1 and CDR2 (germline): KGHDR, SFDVKD. Between the trimmed V and J ends, which lost 2 bases and 3 bases, there was a span of 19 bases. The CDR3 has 18 residues. CDR3 DNA sequence: TGTGCCACCAGTGATTATGGGCCGGGATGGATGCTCTACAATGAGCAGTTCTTC. Amino acids: CATSDYGPGWMLYNEQFF.